The 25 T cell receptor beta chains below all came from one sample that was sequenced in a study of neurological immune-mediated disorders. TCRdb called the 5' RACE reads again in MiXCR, with one record for every CDR3 protein. The sample consists of 45,000 or so distinct CDR3 sequences, about an eighth of them appearing once. The sample comprised PBMCs. All receptors derive from a female donor in good health.

This clonotype was seen ten or more times. The chain couples TRBV6-6 to TRBJ1-6, with TRBD1 as a possible D gene (6 bases). Germline V gene sequence: CDR1 MNHNY, CDR2 SVGAGI (reference sequence). The CDR3 has 15 residues. The V gene lost 5 bases and the J gene lost 4 bases, with 12 bases spanning the gap. The CDR3 here is CASSNQGPYNSPLHF. As DNA, the CDR3 is TGTGCCAGCAGTAATCAGGGGCCTTATAATTCACCCCTCCACTTT.

To note about this clonotype: This may arise from a read error, as a much more abundant clone is one base away. This chain links TRBV6-6 with TRBJ2-7; TRBD2 agrees at 13 bases. Germline V gene lookup returns CDR1 MNHNY and CDR2 SVGAGI (reference sequence). This CDR3 contains 14 residues. V lost 7 bases and J lost 4; bases outside the gene matches: 4. The CDR3 DNA follows: TGTGCCAGCAAAGGGACTAGCGGGGATTACGAGCAGTACTTC. Residues: CASKGTSGDYEQYF.

This clonotype has a count of ten or more. The rearrangement links TRBV6-5 to TRBJ1-2, with a weak D call TRBD1 (5 bases). Between the trimmed V and J ends, which lost 5 bases and 3 bases, there was a span of 7 bases. The CDR3 totals 12 residues. Germline loops: CDR1 MNHEY, CDR2 SVGAGI. CDR3 sequence reads: CASSRGDYGYTF. Written as DNA, the CDR3 is TGTGCCAGCAGTAGGGGAGACTATGGCTACACCTTC.

V and J are TRBV3-1 and TRBJ2-5, with 9 bases fitting TRBD2. The germline CDR1 and CDR2 sequences are LGHDT and YNNKEL (reference sequence). The CDR3 covers 15 residues. The V segment lost 4 bases and the J segment 3 bases; nucleotides outside the gene matches: 6. The CDR3 loop reads CASSPKRGAKETQYF. The CDR3 DNA sequence: TGTGCCAGCAGCCCCAAGCGGGGGGCAAAAGAGACCCAGTACTTC.

Many counts were recorded for this clonotype. J is TRBJ2-5 and V is TRBV6-5; no firm D call. CDR3 length: 13 amino acids. The germline CDR1 and CDR2 sequences are MNHEY and SVGAGI. V lost 2 bases to trimming and J lost 2 bases, with 6 bases between them. CDR3 protein: CASSYTLQETQYF. CDR3 bases: TGTGCCAGCAGTTACACTCTACAAGAGACCCAGTACTTC.

This clonotype was counted at least ten times. The chain recombines TRBV20-1 with TRBJ2-3; D ambiguous. The CDR3 totals 15 residues. Trimming took off 0 bases at V and 0 bases at J, with 10 bases between the two ends. Germline CDR1 reads DFQATT; CDR2 reads SNEGSKA (reference sequence). CDR3 nucleotides: TGCAGTGCTAGAGATCGAGTAAGAAGCACAGATACGCAGTATTTT. Translation: CSARDRVRSTDTQYF.

This clonotype has at least ten counts. The V and J genes are TRBV3-1 and TRBJ2-7; 8 bases match TRBD2. V lost 2 bases to trimming and J lost 6 bases; unmatched junction nucleotides: 6. The CDR3 runs 14 residues. Germline V gives CDR1 LGHDT, CDR2 YNNKEL (reference sequence). The CDR3 loop reads CASSQRAGDGEQYF. The CDR3 DNA reads TGTGCCAGCAGCCAACGAGCGGGGGATGGCGAGCAGTACTTC.

Worth noting for this clonotype: At one of its ends the junction is not consistent with the germline gene, which may arise from a read error. This chain joins TRBV12-3 or TRBV12-4 and TRBJ1-1; maybe TRBD1 (6 bases). The CDR3 is made up of 13 amino acids. The CDR3 reads CSSGGPMNTEGFF. The CDR3 DNA reads TGTTCCAGCGGGGGGCCGATGAACACTGAAGGTTTCTTT.

This clonotype was counted ten times or more. The chain employs TRBV15 and TRBJ2-3; D ambiguous. CDR3 size: 16 residues. Deletions cut 1 base from V and 1 base from J, with 12 bases between. In germline, CDR1 is LNHNV, CDR2 YYDKDF (reference sequence). The CDR3 DNA reads TGTGCCACCAGCAGAGCCCGGCAGGCGGGCACAGATACGCAGTATTTT. It yields the protein CATSRARQAGTDTQYF.

This clonotype was counted at least ten times. The chain employs TRBV7-3 and TRBJ2-7; 7 nucleotides match TRBD2. CDR1 and CDR2 from the germline V gene are SGHTA and FQGTGA. The CDR3 sequence is 15 residues long. The junction had 13 bases not matched to a gene; V was cut back by 5 bases and J by 6 bases. Here the CDR3 DNA reads TGTGCCAGCAGCCAGCAGGGAGGGGAGATTTTCGAGCAGTACTTC. Translating it yields CASSQQGGEIFEQYF. Supplemented by reference TRBV7-3 and TRBJ2-7, the full variable domain reads GAGVSQTPSNKVTEKGKYVELRCDPISGHTALYWYRQSLGQGPEFLIYFQGTGAADDSGLPNDRFFAVRPEGSVSTLKIQRTERGDSAVYLCASSQQGGEIFEQYFGPGTRLTVT.

This clonotype has just a few counts. This rearrangement joins TRBV11-2 to TRBJ2-5, with 8 bases lining up with TRBD2. In germline, CDR1 is SGHAT, CDR2 FQNNGV. The trim removed 5 bases at V and 0 bases at J, leaving 2 bases unmatched. The CDR3 extends over 14 amino acids. CDR3 residues: CASSRSGDQETQYF. The CDR3 nucleotides are TGTGCCAGCAGCCGTAGCGGGGACCAAGAGACCCAGTACTTC.

V gene TRBV6-6 combines with J gene TRBJ2-7, with a possible D match to TRBD1 (6 bases). There are 13 residues in the CDR3. V was shortened by 6 bases and J by 5 bases, with 14 bases between the two germline ends. CDR1 and CDR2 from the germline V gene are MNHNY and SVGAGI (reference sequence). The CDR3 is CASSQGKYDEQYF. The CDR3 DNA sequence: TGTGCCAGCAGCCAGGGGAAGTATGACGAGCAGTACTTC.

The sample holds many counts of this clonotype. The rearrangement uses TRBV30 and TRBJ2-5; TRBD1 matches at 7 bases. The CDR3 consists of 13 residues. Germline CDR1 is GTSNPN and CDR2 is SVGIG (reference sequence). With 1 base clipped from V and 5 bases from J, the junction kept 4 bases outside the gene matches. The chain's CDR3 is CAWSALGGETQYF. DNA of the CDR3: TGTGCCTGGAGTGCTTTAGGGGGCGAGACCCAGTACTTC.

V gene TRBV12-3 or TRBV12-4 combines with J gene TRBJ1-2; D is uncertain. This CDR3 contains 16 residues. Trimming took 3 bases from V and 0 from J, leaving 14 bases between them. CDR3 residues: CASSFEICTANYGYTF. The CDR3 DNA reads as TGTGCCAGCAGTTTCGAGATTTGTACAGCTAACTATGGCTACACCTTC.

This clonotype appeared many times. The V and J genes are TRBV6-5 and TRBJ2-3, with D perhaps being TRBD1 or TRBD2 (5 bases each). CDR1 and CDR2 (germline): MNHEY, SVGAGI. The CDR3 has 15 amino acids. V dropped 7 bases and J dropped 3 bases, with 17 bases sitting between them. The CDR3 reads CASNTPGGGTDTQYF. CDR3 in DNA: TGTGCCAGCAATACACCCGGTGGGGGAACAGATACGCAGTATTTT.

This clonotype was observed at least ten times. This chain links TRBV28 with TRBJ1-4; no clear D gene. Germline V gives CDR1 MDHEN, CDR2 SYDVKM. Trimming removed 3 bases from V and 5 bases from J, with 19 bases in between. The CDR3 spans 17 residues. Here the CDR3 reads CASSFDAMMPLNEKLFF. In DNA form, the CDR3 reads TGTGCCAGCAGTTTCGACGCAATGATGCCCCTAAATGAAAAACTGTTTTTT.

This clonotype was seen ten or more times. The V gene is TRBV9, the J gene TRBJ1-1; D possibly corresponds to TRBD1 (5 bases). V was cut by 0 bases and J by 4 bases, with 10 bases left in between. CDR3 length: 14 residues. Germline values: CDR1 SGDLS, CDR2 YYNGEE. CDR3 loop: CASSVVAGITEAFF. CDR3 bases: TGTGCCAGCAGCGTAGTGGCAGGGATCACTGAAGCTTTCTTT.

Remarks on this clonotype: At one of its ends the junction is not consistent with the germline gene, which may arise from a read error. The chain recombines TRBV7-6 with TRBJ2-5; tentative D call: TRBD2 (6 bases). Germline CDR1 reads SGHVS; CDR2 reads FNYEAQ. The CDR3 consists of 15 residues. CDR3 sequence reads: CASSFSTGVQENQYF. CDR3 in DNA: TGTGCCAGCAGCTTTAGCACGGGGGTTCAAGAGAACCAGTACTTC.

This clonotype was recorded many times. The rearrangement uses TRBV2 and TRBJ2-2; 8 bases are a match to TRBD1. Germline loops: CDR1 SNHLY, CDR2 FYNNEI. Losses at the gene ends were 6 bases for V and 2 bases for J; bases not matched to a gene: 8. The CDR3 contains 16 residues. In DNA, the CDR3 is TGTGCCAGCAGAGGGGCAGGGGGCGCCAACACCGGGGAGCTGTTTTTT. As protein: CASRGAGGANTGELFF.

This clonotype was seen repeatedly, ten times or more. This chain joins TRBV2 and TRBJ2-3; D is uncertain. CDR3 size: 14 residues. Trimming pared 8 bases from V and 0 bases from J, leaving 12 bases between. Germline assignment: CDR1 SNHLY and CDR2 FYNNEI. Here the CDR3 reads CASLRGSSTDTQYF. In DNA, the CDR3 is TGTGCCAGCCTTCGTGGATCTAGCACAGATACGCAGTATTTT.

This clonotype was detected only a few times. This chain links TRBV28 with TRBJ2-7; 12 nucleotides align to TRBD2. CDR1 is MDHEN, CDR2 SYDVKM, per germline. This CDR3 contains 14 residues. The trim removed 7 bases at V and 7 bases at J, leaving 8 bases unmatched. The CDR3 loop is CASMKPGLAGEQYF. In DNA, the CDR3 is TGTGCCAGCATGAAACCGGGACTAGCGGGTGAGCAGTACTTC.

This clonotype has at least ten counts. The V gene is TRBV29-1, the J gene TRBJ2-7; the match to TRBD2 covers 10 bases. Germline CDR1 and CDR2: SQVTM and ANQGSEA. The CDR3 spans 13 residues. V was pared by 3 bases and J by 5 bases, with 4 bases of the junction left unmatched. CDR3 loop: CSVEASGGHEQYF. For the CDR3, the DNA is TGCAGCGTTGAGGCTAGCGGGGGCCACGAGCAGTACTTC.

The rearrangement uses TRBV20-1 and TRBJ1-1, with D possibly TRBD1 on 5 matching bases. The germline CDR1 and CDR2 sequences are DFQATT and SNEGSKA (reference sequence). The V and J ends lost 4 bases and 5 bases respectively, with 14 bases between them. The CDR3 runs 13 residues. The CDR3 sequence is CSATGGVGTEAFF. In nucleotides, the CDR3 is TGCAGTGCTACTGGGGGAGTAGGGACTGAAGCTTTCTTT.

In its sample, this clonotype was seen a few times. This CDR3 reads CASSSPSQTNTEAFF. The CDR3, as DNA: TGTGCCAGCAGCAGCCCGAGTCAGACGAACACTGAAGCTTTCTTT. V and J are TRBV6-5 and TRBJ1-1; D not certain. V lost 6 bases and J lost 1, with 15 bases in between. This CDR3 contains 15 residues. The germline gives CDR1 MNHEY, CDR2 SVGAGI.

This clonotype was counted ten times or more. The genes are TRBV6-6 and TRBJ2-5; tentatively, D is TRBD1 (6 bases). Germline CDR1 MNHNY, CDR2 SVGAGI (reference sequence). Trimming shortened V by 5 bases and J by 3 bases, and 19 bases separated the two germline ends. The CDR3 totals 16 residues. This chain's CDR3 is CASSPQNTDSKETQYF. The CDR3 bases are TGTGCCAGCAGTCCCCAAAATACGGACAGTAAAGAGACCCAGTACTTC.